The present T cell receptor (beta chain) was sequenced within a study of cytomegalovirus exposure and HLA in healthy donors. Regarding the study as a whole: An analysis was carried out at a later point. It showed that HLA-associated TCR beta chains were more clonally expanded than equally common non-associated chains. In all likelihood, a cluster of highly shared sequence variants was a sequencing artifact. Later analysis identified a missense DCLRE1C variant that was linked to TCR beta V- and J-gene trimming.

The count of this clone is one. What it binds is unknown. The V gene lost 1 base and the J gene lost 0 bases, with 9 bases spanning the gap. There are 15 residues in the CDR3. CDR1 SGDLS and CDR2 YYNGEE come from the germline V gene. PCR was performed using 60 Vbeta and 13 Jbeta primers. Clones were sequenced by immunoSEQ multiplex PCR, and TCRdb holds only the in-frame ones, with some missing. The table has about 180,000 clones, around 81% seen once. The chain uses TRBV9 and TRBJ2-3; D might be TRBD1 (5 bases). Source material: PBMCs. The receptor was isolated from a woman in her twenties or thirties in good health and CMV-seronegative. In nucleotides, the CDR3 is TGTGCCAGCAGCGTACAGGGTTATAGCACAGATACGCAGTATTTT. This encodes CASSVQGYSTDTQYF.